One sample yielded the 25 T cell receptor beta chains listed below, sequenced in a study of blood T cell repertoires in COVID-19. Produced via immunoSEQ multiplex PCR; TCRdb's table is partial and in-frame only. This sample has roughly 200,000 clones, with about 85% found just once. Material: peripheral blood. All receptors come from a human donor in a cohort sampled during active COVID-19.

In DNA, the CDR3 is TGTGCCTGGAGTCCCCTCGGGACAGGCGAGCAGTACGTC. Its protein product is CAWSPLGTGEQYV. The chain has TRBV30 and TRBJ2-7; 8 nucleotides line up with TRBD1. Germline-derived CDR1 and CDR2 are GTSNPN and SVGIG (reference sequence). This CDR3 region has 13 residues. Germline trimming cut 2 bases from V and 6 bases from J; bases unmatched to any gene: 6.

The chain carries TRBV2 and TRBJ1-2, with D possibly being TRBD1 (5 bases). Germline CDR1 is SNHLY and CDR2 is FYNNEI. Trimming shortened V by 1 base and J by 4 bases, and 7 bases separated the two germline ends. This CDR3 has 13 amino acids. Here the CDR3 reads CASSEETVYGYTF. DNA for the CDR3: TGTGCCAGCAGTGAAGAGACAGTCTATGGCTACACCTTC.

The chain combines TRBV4-1 with TRBJ2-5, with TRBD1 matching 7 bases. The V gene's germline CDR1 is MGHRA and CDR2 YSYEKL. Losses at the gene ends were 4 bases for V and 4 bases for J; bases not matched to a gene: 6. CDR3 length equals 14 residues. DNA for the CDR3: TGCGCCAGCAGCCCCAGACAGGGTGGAGAGACCCAGTACTTC. Translating gives CASSPRQGGETQYF.

In DNA form, the CDR3 reads TGTGCCAGCTCACCCGGGACAGCAGATACGCAGTATTTT. This gives the protein CASSPGTADTQYF. The V gene is TRBV18, the J gene TRBJ2-3; 7 nucleotides agree with TRBD1. The length of the CDR3 is 13 residues. J was trimmed by 4 bases and V by 3 bases; bases with no gene match: 1. CDR1 and CDR2 (germline): KGHSH, LQKENI.

The chain has TRBV19 and TRBJ1-3, with 8 bases that match TRBD1. The CDR3 covers 15 residues. V lost 4 bases to trimming and J lost 2 bases; unmatched junction nucleotides: 4. Germline CDR1 LNHDA, CDR2 SQIVND (reference sequence). CDR3 residues: CASSTTGDTGNTIYF. CDR3 nucleotide sequence: TGTGCCAGTAGTACGACAGGGGACACTGGAAACACCATATATTTT.

The chain links TRBV5-1 to TRBJ2-2, with 9 bases that match TRBD2. The CDR3 length is 14 residues. The germline gives CDR1 SGHRS, CDR2 YFSETQ. Germline trimming cut 4 bases from V and 4 bases from J; bases unmatched to any gene: 2. The CDR3 DNA reads as TGCGCCAGCAGCATAGCGGGGGCCACCGGGGAGCTGTTTTTT. As protein: CASSIAGATGELFF.

This CDR3 is CASAAVSETQYF. The CDR3 DNA sequence: TGTGCCAGCGCTGCGGTTTCGGAGACCCAGTACTTC. The chain uses TRBV6-5 and TRBJ2-5; D is undetermined. This CDR3 has 12 amino acids. Trimming left V 8 bases short and J 5 bases short, with 12 bases between. Germline CDR1 MNHEY, CDR2 SVGAGI.

V gene TRBV6-4 combines with J gene TRBJ2-3; 9 nucleotides agree with TRBD1. The V gene's germline CDR1 is MRHNA and CDR2 SNTAGT. CDR3 length: 14 residues. V was clipped by 6 bases and J by 2 bases; unmatched bases: 3. CDR3 sequence: CASRRTGDTDTQYF. The CDR3 region has the DNA TGTGCCAGCAGGCGGACAGGGGACACAGATACGCAGTATTTT.

The rearrangement links TRBV4-1 to TRBJ2-4; D ambiguous. The V end lost 0 bases, the J end lost 6 bases, and 3 bases lay between the germline ends. The germline gives CDR1 MGHRA, CDR2 YSYEKL. The CDR3 is made up of 12 amino acids. The CDR3 here is CASSQDRNIQYF. In DNA form, the CDR3 reads TGCGCCAGCAGCCAAGATCGAAACATTCAGTACTTC.

The chain combines TRBV5-1 with TRBJ2-3, with D tentatively TRBD1 (6 bases). V shed 5 bases and J shed 2 bases, with 9 bases lying between them. The CDR3 has 13 residues. Germline V gene data show CDR1 as SGHRS and CDR2 as YFSETQ. Here the CDR3 reads CASRTGNTDTQYF. CDR3 coding DNA: TGCGCCAGCAGGACAGGAAACACAGATACGCAGTATTTT. Looking up the rest from reference TRBV5-1 and TRBJ2-3 gives the full variable domain: KAGVTQTPRYLIKTRGQQVTLSCSPISGHRSVSWYQQTPGQGLQFLFEYFSETQRNKGNFPGRFSGRQFSNSRSEMNVSTLELGDSALYLCASRTGNTDTQYFGPGTRLTVL.

The chain is built from TRBV3-1 (or the pseudogene TRBV3-2) and TRBJ2-5, with D possibly TRBD2 on 6 matching bases. Deletions cut 2 bases from V and 5 bases from J, with 12 bases between. The CDR3 contains 14 residues. Per germline, CDR1 LGHDT and CDR2 YNNKEL (reference sequence). The CDR3 protein is CASSQSGGWETQYF. CDR3 in DNA: TGTGCCAGCAGCCAAAGTGGGGGGTGGGAGACCCAGTACTTC.

This clone showed up just a few times. V is TRBV7-8 and J is TRBJ2-7; 7 nucleotides agree with TRBD2. Trimming at V came to 5 bases and at J to 3 bases, leaving 7 bases not matched to a gene. This CDR3 has 14 amino acids. Germline CDR1 SGHVS, CDR2 FQNEAQ. CDR3 protein: CASSKTSAGYEQYF. CDR3 in DNA: TGTGCCAGCAGCAAAACTAGCGCCGGCTACGAGCAGTACTTC.

The CDR3 DNA is TGTGCCAGCAGTTCATCGGGTCACGGTTACTACGAGCAGTACTTC. Translated: CASSSSGHGYYEQYF. The V call is TRBV6-6, the J call TRBJ2-7; D gene ambiguous. The CDR3 has 15 amino acids. V lost 4 bases, J lost 3 bases, and 16 bases lay in between. Germline CDR1 MNHNY, CDR2 SVGAGI (reference sequence).

For this clone: The same CDR3 is also encoded by other DNA sequences in this sample. This chain links TRBV11-2 with TRBJ2-5; D remains unclear. The V gene lost 1 base and the J gene lost 5 bases, with 11 bases spanning the gap. Per the germline V gene, CDR1 is SGHAT and CDR2 is FQNNGV. The CDR3 runs to 14 residues. The CDR3 region is CASSLGPGWETQYF. DNA for the CDR3: TGTGCCAGCAGCTTAGGGCCAGGTTGGGAGACCCAGTACTTC.

CDR3 loop: CATTRTATNEKLFF. The CDR3 nucleotides read TGTGCCACCACGAGGACAGCAACTAATGAAAAACTGTTTTTT. This chain uses TRBV19 with TRBJ1-4; maybe TRBD1 (6 bases). The ends were cut back, 10 bases at V and 0 bases at J, with 12 bases in the middle. This CDR3 spans 14 amino acids. Germline V gives CDR1 LNHDA, CDR2 SQIVND (reference sequence).

The V call is TRBV18, the J call TRBJ2-7; 8 bases map to TRBD1. The V segment lost 6 bases and the J segment 3 bases; nucleotides outside the gene matches: 4. CDR1 is KGHSH, CDR2 LQKENI, per germline. The CDR3 has 13 amino acids. CDR3 coding DNA: TGTGCCAGCTCTCGGACAGGGAACTACGAGCAGTACGTC. It codes for CASSRTGNYEQYV.

The chain has TRBV5-1 and TRBJ1-2, with D perhaps matching TRBD1 (5 bases). Trimming stripped 4 bases from V and 7 bases from J, with 14 bases between. CDR3 length: 13 amino acids. Germline V lookup: CDR1 SGHRS, CDR2 YFSETQ. This CDR3 is CASSPGGYTGYTF. The CDR3 DNA is TGCGCCAGCAGCCCTGGGGGGTATACTGGCTACACCTTC.

The rearrangement uses TRBV19 and TRBJ1-5; D call uncertain. Germline V lookup: CDR1 LNHDA, CDR2 SQIVND (reference sequence). V lost 7 bases and J 1 base, leaving 11 bases between the germline ends. There are 14 residues in the CDR3. CDR3 protein: CASTIGVSNQPQHF. The CDR3 DNA sequence: TGTGCCAGTACTATCGGGGTAAGCAATCAGCCCCAGCATTTT.

The chain uses TRBV7-2 and TRBJ1-2; D gene unclear. The V gene's germline CDR1 is SGHTA and CDR2 FQGNSA. The CDR3 is 19 residues long. Between the trimmed V and J ends, which lost 4 bases and 0 bases, there was a span of 24 bases. CDR3 protein: CASSYILHGTFGANYGYTF. CDR3 coding DNA: TGTGCCAGCAGCTATATCCTCCACGGAACCTTCGGGGCTAACTATGGCTACACCTTC.

The gene calls are TRBV25-1 and TRBJ1-1; D is unresolved. This CDR3 spans 14 amino acids. CDR1 and CDR2 (germline): MGHDK, SYGVNS. V lost 4 bases and J lost 3, with 12 bases in between. The CDR3 DNA follows: TGTGCCAGCAGTGCCGGGGTCCTATACACTGAAGCTTTCTTT. Protein product: CASSAGVLYTEAFF.

V gene TRBV27 combines with J gene TRBJ2-5; 10 bases are shared with TRBD1. Per the germline V gene, CDR1 is MNHEY and CDR2 is SMNVEV (reference sequence). V lost 5 bases and J lost 5; bases outside the gene matches: 8. This CDR3 contains 15 residues. The CDR3 loop is CASSPRQGARETQYF. The DNA of the CDR3 is TGTGCCAGCAGTCCCCGACAGGGGGCGCGGGAGACCCAGTACTTC.

The genes are TRBV10-3 and TRBJ2-1; 8 bases map to TRBD1. The length of the CDR3 is 15 residues. Germline V CDR1 and CDR2: ENHRY, SYGVKD. The V segment lost 1 base and the J segment 9 bases; nucleotides outside the gene matches: 8. CDR3 coding DNA: TGTGCCATCAGTGAGTGGTCAGGGGGCTTTCGTGAGCAGTTCTTC. This encodes CAISEWSGGFREQFF.

The chain links TRBV6-5 to TRBJ2-3; weak D call: TRBD2 (5 bases). Trimming stripped 8 bases from V and 7 bases from J, with 13 bases between. The CDR3 loop spans 12 amino acids. Germline V CDR1 and CDR2: MNHEY, SVGAGI. This CDR3 reads CASGYGDYTQYF. The DNA of the CDR3 is TGTGCCAGCGGATACGGGGATTATACGCAGTATTTT.

The chain couples TRBV5-8 to TRBJ2-3; the D gene is possibly TRBD1 (5 bases). Trimming stripped 5 bases from V and 2 bases from J, with 12 bases between. The CDR3 spans 14 residues. The germline V gene has CDR1 SGHTS and CDR2 YDEGEE. This chain's CDR3 is CASSWTRYTDTQYF. Here the CDR3 DNA reads TGTGCCAGCAGTTGGACACGTTACACAGATACGCAGTATTTT.

This clone was counted between two and nine times. The chain links TRBV6-5 to TRBJ2-5; TRBD2 aligns across 8 bases. CDR1 MNHEY and CDR2 SVGAGI come from the germline V gene. The V and J ends lost 7 bases and 5 bases, in that order; junction bases with no gene match: 12. The CDR3 extends over 15 amino acids. The chain's CDR3 is CASIRLSGGRETQYF. CDR3 sequence (DNA): TGTGCCAGCATCCGACTAAGCGGGGGCCGGGAGACCCAGTACTTC.